This T cell receptor beta chain was found in a study of T cell responses to AZD1222 COVID-19 vaccine. Across the whole study: Combined were second doses at about 4 or about 12 weeks.

The assay was immunoSEQ multiplex PCR, and TCRdb's table has in-frame clones only and misses some. This table has about 110,000 clones, roughly nine tenths appearing once. Germline assignment: CDR1 ENHRY and CDR2 SYGVKD. V was clipped by 7 bases and J by 9 bases; unmatched bases: 5. The CDR3 totals 13 residues. Study-level points and caveats: In a largely white British group with more females than males, clonal diversity was possibly underestimated. Among those given AZD1222, only five or six were seropositive at baseline.

Worth noting for this clone: Its specificity is unknown.

The receptor was derived from an adult in good health. The chain couples TRBV10-3 to TRBJ1-6; 8 positions agree with TRBD1. The material sequenced was peripheral blood, taken on day 0 of AZD1222 vaccination. The CDR3 DNA reads as TGTGCCATCAATGCCAGGGGGCTTTCACCCCTCCACTTT. This gives the protein CAINARGLSPLHF.